These 8 T cell receptor beta chains originate from one sample sequenced in a study of shared clonotypes between healthy human individuals. Assay: immunoSEQ multiplex PCR; the TCRdb copy retains only in-frame clones and omits some. The sample shows about 480,000 clones, about three quarters of them seen only once. The material sequenced was PBMCs. Receptor source: a woman between 40 and 50 years old in good health. Some clones in this sample may be carry-over from other donors' samples.

The table lists this clone with a count of one. This chain connects TRBV18 to TRBJ2-7, with D perhaps matching TRBD1 or TRBD2 (5 bases each). Germline CDR1 KGHSH, CDR2 LQKENI. Trimming removed 2 bases at V and 6 bases at J, with 26 bases between. The CDR3 sequence is 18 residues long. CDR3 DNA sequence: TGTGCCAGCTCACCAAGAGGGACCCCGGGCCCCTGGGGGTTCGAGCAGTACTTC. Translation: CASSPRGTPGPWGFEQYF.

The rearrangement joins TRBV27 to TRBJ1-4; TRBD1 aligns across 9 bases. This CDR3 region has 14 residues. V lost 6 bases and J lost 8; bases outside the gene matches: 7. Per the germline V gene, CDR1 is MNHEY and CDR2 is SMNVEV (reference sequence). The CDR3 DNA sequence: TGTGCCAGCAGCCGAGCGGGACAGGGCGAAAAACTGTTTTTT. Its protein product is CASSRAGQGEKLFF. The full variable domain, completed using reference TRBV27 and TRBJ1-4, is EAQVTQNPRYLITVTGKKLTVTCSQNMNHEYMSWYRQDPGLGLRQIYYSMNVEVTDKGDVPEGYKVSRKEKRNFPLILESPSPNQTSLYFCASSRAGQGEKLFFGSGTQLSVL.

This clone came up once. The chain joins TRBV6-1 to TRBJ2-5; maybe TRBD1 (6 bases). Trimming stripped 4 bases from V and 4 bases from J, with 10 bases between. The CDR3 extends over 13 amino acids. CDR1 is MNHNS, CDR2 SASEGT, per germline. The CDR3 sequence is CASSGPDRETQYF. CDR3 sequence (DNA): TGTGCCAGCAGTGGGCCGGACAGAGAGACCCAGTACTTC.

The chain is built from TRBV7-8 and TRBJ1-2, with D possibly being TRBD1 (6 bases). The germline V and J ends were trimmed by 5 bases and 3 bases, with 19 bases remaining between them. The germline V gene encodes CDR1 SGHVS and CDR2 FQNEAQ. This CDR3 contains 16 residues. The CDR3 nucleotides read TGTGCCAGCAGCCCCTGGGGAATCCCAGGGGACTATGGCTACACCTTC. It is translated as CASSPWGIPGDYGYTF.

This chain joins TRBV9 and TRBJ2-3, with D perhaps matching TRBD2 (7 bases). The CDR3 sequence is 13 residues long. CDR1 and CDR2 (germline): SGDLS, YYNGEE. With 1 base removed from V and 5 bases from J, the gap between germline ends came to 8 bases. CDR3 region: CASSVRGGDTQYF. The DNA of the CDR3 is TGTGCCAGCAGCGTAAGGGGGGGAGATACGCAGTATTTT.

This chain joins TRBV9 and TRBJ2-1, with 7 bases that match TRBD2. This CDR3 contains 15 residues. Germline CDR1 is SGDLS and CDR2 is YYNGEE. V shed 4 bases and J 4 bases; nucleotides not matched to a gene: 8. The CDR3 nucleotides read TGTGCCAGCAGCTCGGGGGGAGTCCGGTACAATGAGCAGTTCTTC. It encodes CASSSGGVRYNEQFF.

This clone appeared once. V usage is TRBV6-6 and J usage is TRBJ2-3; D unclear. CDR1 is MNHNY, CDR2 SVGAGI, per germline (reference sequence). The CDR3 contains 14 residues. Trimming shortened V by 5 bases and J by 3 bases, and 12 bases separated the two germline ends. Written as DNA, the CDR3 is TGTGCCAGCAGTCTGGGGATCGTGACAGATACGCAGTATTTT. It translates to CASSLGIVTDTQYF.

This clone was recorded once. This chain joins TRBV20-1 and TRBJ2-7; D call uncertain. This CDR3 comprises 11 residues. Germline V lookup: CDR1 DFQATT, CDR2 SNEGSKA (reference sequence). V was clipped by 5 bases and J by 3 bases, with 8 bases between them. CDR3 loop: CSAQQVYEQYF. Here the CDR3 DNA reads TGCAGTGCTCAGCAGGTCTACGAGCAGTACTTC.